Here is one T cell receptor beta chain with its context. Its target is not known. This sample stems from a study of T cell responses to AZD1222 COVID-19 vaccine. Measured with immunoSEQ multiplex PCR; TCRdb has only the in-frame clones, and not every one. The sample lists 150,000 or so clones, approximately 94% occurring once. Study-level results: Targeting of unmutated variant regions was reportedly seen in nearly half of spike-specific TCRs. The sample set comprised mostly white British donors with more females, and clonal diversity was possibly underestimated. The study found vaccine-associated CD4 TCRs spanning spike, dominant at 160-218 and 743-854.

The TCR sequence derives from an adult in good health. Sequencing was performed on peripheral blood, taken on day 0 of AZD1222 vaccination.

CDR3 DNA sequence: TGCGCCAGCAGTGAGTCGAGTGGGGGGGCCCTGAAGACCCAGTACTTC. Translated, it gives CASSESSGGALKTQYF. The chain combines TRBV10-2 with TRBJ2-5, with D possibly being TRBD2 (7 bases). The CDR3 has 16 residues. V lost 0 bases, J lost 6 bases, and 17 bases lay in between. Germline V lookup: CDR1 WSHSY, CDR2 SAAADI.